A single sample gave rise to the 24 T cell receptor beta chains below, sequenced in a study of cytotoxic CD8 clonotypes in ibrutinib-treated CLL. Repertoires were generated with immunoSEQ multiplex PCR, while TCRdb's copy carries only in-frame clones and drops some. The table has over 200,000 clones, roughly three quarters seen once; the top ten hold around 5.9%. Sequencing was performed on PBMCs, taken after 12 months of ibrutinib treatment. The receptor set was obtained from a human donor with chronic lymphocytic leukemia.

The chain joins TRBV28 to TRBJ2-7; D is unresolved. Germline CDR1 is MDHEN and CDR2 is SYDVKM. This CDR3 is built from 13 residues. Trimming took 7 bases from V and 2 from J, leaving 12 bases between them. The CDR3 sequence: CASKLGTTYEQYF. For the CDR3, the DNA is TGTGCCAGCAAGTTGGGCACCACCTACGAGCAGTACTTC.

This clone was picked up one time. The J gene is TRBJ2-7, the V gene TRBV28, with TRBD2 matching over 11 bases. The CDR3 has 18 amino acids. Germline CDR1 and CDR2: MDHEN and SYDVKM. V trimming: 4 bases; J trimming: 5 bases; junction bases outside the gene matches: 16. The CDR3 sequence: CASSSRFLAGGSRNEQYF. Written as DNA, the CDR3 is TGTGCCAGCAGTTCCCGTTTCTTAGCGGGAGGGTCTCGGAACGAGCAGTACTTC.

The V and J genes are TRBV30 and TRBJ1-4, with D tentatively TRBD1 (5 bases). This CDR3 spans 19 amino acids. Deletions cut 0 bases from V and 1 base from J, with 21 bases between. Germline V gene data show CDR1 as GTSNPN and CDR2 as SVGIG (reference sequence). CDR3 nucleotide sequence: TGTGCCTGGAGTGTTGGGGGGAAACTGGTACTTGTAACTAATGAAAAACTGTTTTTT. Translating it yields CAWSVGGKLVLVTNEKLFF.

The chain has TRBV5-1 and TRBJ2-3; no firm D call. The ends were cut back, 0 bases at V and 6 bases at J, with 14 bases in the middle. The CDR3 consists of 15 residues. Germline V gene data show CDR1 as SGHRS and CDR2 as YFSETQ. The CDR3 here is CASSLALASPDTQYF. The CDR3 DNA sequence: TGCGCCAGCAGCTTGGCCCTGGCTAGTCCTGATACGCAGTATTTT.

The rearrangement links TRBV30 to TRBJ2-5, with no clear D. The length of the CDR3 is 14 residues. In germline, CDR1 is GTSNPN, CDR2 SVGIG (reference sequence). V was clipped by 0 bases and J by 3 bases, with 11 bases between them. The CDR3 DNA reads TGTGCCTGGAGTGTCAAACAAAACGAAGAGACCCAGTACTTC. Amino acid sequence: CAWSVKQNEETQYF.

This clone was picked up one time. V usage is TRBV6-1 and J usage is TRBJ2-7; D is perhaps TRBD1 (5 bases). Trimming left V 7 bases short and J 2 bases short, with 12 bases between. The CDR3 sequence is 13 residues long. Germline V gene sequence: CDR1 MNHNS, CDR2 SASEGT. The CDR3 DNA sequence: TGTGCCAGCACCCTGACAGAGACCTACGAGCAGTACTTC. Residues: CASTLTETYEQYF.

This rearrangement joins TRBV6-5 to TRBJ1-2; a possible D gene is TRBD1 (5 bases). The V end was cut by 2 bases, the J end by 4 bases, with 11 bases between. Germline V gene sequence: CDR1 MNHEY, CDR2 SVGAGI. The CDR3 is 14 amino acids. CDR3 sequence reads: CASSYGAGSYGYTF. In nucleotides, the CDR3 is TGTGCCAGCAGTTACGGGGCAGGGTCCTATGGCTACACCTTC.

The rearrangement joins TRBV9 to TRBJ1-1; D is possibly TRBD1 (6 bases). The V and J ends lost 2 bases and 1 base respectively, with 15 bases between them. The CDR3 consists of 16 residues. Per germline, CDR1 SGDLS and CDR2 YYNGEE. CDR3: CASSVGGWAGNTEAFF. In DNA, the CDR3 is TGTGCCAGCAGCGTTGGGGGCTGGGCCGGGAACACTGAAGCTTTCTTT.

This rearrangement joins TRBV15 to TRBJ1-4; the D gene is possibly TRBD1 (6 bases). The CDR3 has 16 amino acids. The V end lost 5 bases, the J end lost 0 bases, and 13 bases lay between the germline ends. Germline V gives CDR1 LNHNV, CDR2 YYDKDF (reference sequence). Written as DNA, the CDR3 is TGTGCCACCAGCCCGCGTGGGGGCGCAACTAATGAAAAACTGTTTTTT. Translated, it gives CATSPRGGATNEKLFF. Combining the CDR3 with reference TRBV15 and TRBJ1-4 gives the whole variable domain DAMVIQNPRYQVTQFGKPVTLSCSQTLNHNVMYWYQQKSSQAPKLLFHYYDKDFNNEADTPDNFQSRRPNTSFCFLDIRSPGLGDTAMYLCATSPRGGATNEKLFFGSGTQLSVL.

This chain links TRBV5-1 with TRBJ2-2; D possibly matches TRBD1 or TRBD2 (5 bases each). V was shortened by 7 bases and J by 5 bases, with 15 bases between the two germline ends. Germline V gene sequence: CDR1 SGHRS, CDR2 YFSETQ. The CDR3 sequence is 14 residues long. CDR3 sequence: CASRRQGPTGELFF. The CDR3 DNA reads as TGCGCCAGCCGGAGGCAGGGTCCAACCGGGGAGCTGTTTTTT.

The gene calls are TRBV30 and TRBJ1-2, with TRBD1 as a possible D gene (5 bases). The CDR3 runs 11 residues. V was pared by 2 bases and J by 14 bases, with 15 bases between. CDR1 GTSNPN and CDR2 SVGIG come from the germline V gene (reference sequence). The CDR3 here is CAWSPGVTSTF. CDR3 nucleotide sequence: TGTGCCTGGAGTCCGGGGGTGACATCAACCTTC.

There are a few counts of this clone. The chain uses TRBV15 and TRBJ2-7; tentatively, D is TRBD1 or TRBD2 (5 bases each). CDR3 length: 16 residues. Trimming pared 0 bases from V and 1 base from J, leaving 13 bases between. Germline V CDR1 and CDR2: LNHNV, YYDKDF (reference sequence). For the CDR3, the DNA is TGTGCCACCAGCAGAGAGGGACCCAGGAGGTCCTACGAGCAGTACTTC. Translated: CATSREGPRRSYEQYF.

This clone appeared once. The chain uses TRBV5-4 and TRBJ1-2; the D is unclear. This CDR3 is 13 amino acids long. Trimming shortened V by 0 bases and J by 7 bases, and 10 bases separated the two germline ends. Germline V gene sequence: CDR1 SGHNT, CDR2 YYREEE (reference sequence). The CDR3 coding sequence is TGTGCCAGCAGCTTGGACAGCCTCGGTGGCTACACCTTC. It translates to CASSLDSLGGYTF. Using reference TRBV5-4 and TRBJ1-2 for the parts outside the CDR3, the full variable domain is ETGVTQSPTHLIKTRGQQVTLRCSSQSGHNTVSWYQQALGQGPQFIFQYYREEENGRGNFPPRFSGLQFPNYSSELNVNALELDDSALYLCASSLDSLGGYTFGSGTRLTVV.

The chain couples TRBV19 to TRBJ1-4; D gene ambiguous. The CDR3 consists of 14 residues. V was pared by 6 bases and J by 2 bases, with 10 bases between. Germline assignment: CDR1 LNHDA and CDR2 SQIVND (reference sequence). Here the CDR3 reads CASRLPGTNEKLFF. CDR3 nucleotide sequence: TGTGCCAGTAGGTTGCCGGGCACTAATGAAAAACTGTTTTTT.

The chain has TRBV6-5 and TRBJ2-3; 12 nucleotides match TRBD2. CDR3 size: 14 residues. The V gene end was trimmed by 6 bases and the J gene end by 10 bases; junction bases not matched to a gene: 8. Germline lookup yields CDR1 MNHEY and CDR2 SVGAGI. DNA for the CDR3: TGTGCCAGCAGCCGGACTAGCGGGACTTGGGCGCAGTATTTT. Protein product: CASSRTSGTWAQYF.

This clone was detected only a few times. One junction end disagrees with the germline gene, perhaps due to a read error. The chain links TRBV11-2 to TRBJ1-2; weak D call: TRBD1 (5 bases). The CDR3 runs 12 residues. CDR1 and CDR2 (germline): SGHAT, FQNNGV. CDR3 in amino acids: CASRLTPPGPSF. The DNA of the CDR3 is TGTGCCAGCAGACTAACCCCTCCGGGACCCTCATTC.

V is TRBV5-4 and J is TRBJ2-7; D gene ambiguous. The CDR3 is 12 residues long. Germline loops: CDR1 SGHNT, CDR2 YYREEE (reference sequence). V lost 0 bases and J lost 5, with 6 bases in between. CDR3 coding DNA: TGTGCCAGCAGCTTGGGGTACCACGAGCAGTACTTC. Translating gives CASSLGYHEQYF.

The table lists this clone with a count of one. The chain uses TRBV9 and TRBJ2-7, with D perhaps matching TRBD2 (5 bases). Trimming removed 7 bases at V and 4 bases at J, with 21 bases between. Germline values: CDR1 SGDLS, CDR2 YYNGEE. CDR3 length: 15 residues. The CDR3 region is CASGSGSGSLYEQYF. DNA for the CDR3: TGTGCCAGCGGATCCGGGTCGGGATCCTTGTACGAGCAGTACTTC. Variable domain in full (rest from reference TRBV9 and TRBJ2-7): DSGVTQTPKHLITATGQRVTLRCSPRSGDLSVYWYQQSLDQGLQFLIQYYNGEERAKGNILERFSAQQFPDLHSELNLSSLELGDSALYFCASGSGSGSLYEQYFGPGTRLTVT.

The V call is TRBV7-7, the J call TRBJ1-1, with 10 bases that match TRBD1. After removal of 5 bases from V and 4 bases from J, the junction contained 13 bases not matched to a gene. This CDR3 region has 17 residues. Germline-derived CDR1 and CDR2 are SSHAT and FNYEAQ (reference sequence). CDR3 sequence (DNA): TGTGCCAGCAGCCGTTTAGGTGGGACAGGGGAGACCACTGAAGCTTTCTTT. Its protein product is CASSRLGGTGETTEAFF.

The V and J genes are TRBV7-8 and TRBJ1-1; maybe TRBD1 (5 bases). The CDR3 is 13 amino acids. The germline V and J ends were trimmed by 4 bases and 1 base, with 7 bases remaining between them. CDR1 and CDR2 from the germline V gene are SGHVS and FQNEAQ. CDR3 protein: CASSWQGNTEAFF. CDR3 DNA sequence: TGTGCCAGCAGCTGGCAGGGGAACACTGAAGCTTTCTTT.

The chain employs TRBV6-5 and TRBJ2-7; D may correspond to TRBD1 or TRBD2 (5 bases each). Trimming cost V 2 bases and J 3 bases, with 14 bases left between them. The length of the CDR3 is 15 residues. The germline gives CDR1 MNHEY, CDR2 SVGAGI. CDR3 DNA: TGTGCCAGCAGTTACAAGTATGGGGGTAGCTACGAGCAGTACTTC. The encoded protein is CASSYKYGGSYEQYF.

The chain combines TRBV5-1 with TRBJ2-2; D not certain. This CDR3 is 13 amino acids long. Germline CDR1 is SGHRS and CDR2 is YFSETQ. V was shortened by 4 bases and J by 5 bases, with 9 bases between the two germline ends. The CDR3 DNA is TGCGCCAGCAGCGCAGGTCTGACCGGGGAGCTGTTTTTT. It codes for CASSAGLTGELFF.

This clone was recorded a few times. The rearrangement joins TRBV30 to TRBJ1-1; D is unclear. Germline CDR1 GTSNPN, CDR2 SVGIG (reference sequence). This CDR3 is built from 13 residues. With 4 bases removed from V and 6 bases from J, the gap between germline ends came to 15 bases. The CDR3 nucleotides are TGTGCCTGGAATCAGTTCCCCGGGGCTGAAGCTTTCTTT. It codes for CAWNQFPGAEAFF.

The genes are TRBV27 and TRBJ2-5; the D gene is possibly TRBD1 (7 bases). The V gene's germline CDR1 is MNHEY and CDR2 SMNVEV (reference sequence). The V and J ends lost 0 bases and 7 bases respectively, with 9 bases between them. This CDR3 is built from 13 residues. The CDR3 region has the DNA TGTGCCAGCAGTTTATCGCAGGGGGGGACCCAGTACTTC. As protein: CASSLSQGGTQYF.